Sequencing of this T cell receptor beta chain was carried out in a study of radiation and T cells in renal cell carcinoma. General study results and limits: Sampling covered only approximately 1 g of each tumor. Dominant CDR3 motifs occupied more repertoire in irradiated than control tumors. Irradiated tumors had higher TCR clonality than control tumors.

Treatment described: treatment-naive control, cytoreductive nephrectomy. Control tumors came from a handful of females and 11 males, aged about 40 to 90. Here immunoSEQ multiplex PCR was the method, and the copy in TCRdb shows in-frame clones only, minus some. The sample gives roughly 4,000 clones, 76% of which show up once; around 7.9% is in the top ten. The CDR3 extends over 16 amino acids. Germline V gene lookup returns CDR1 SGHRS and CDR2 YFSETQ. Losses at the gene ends were 4 bases for V and 0 bases for J; bases not matched to a gene: 5. Details on this clone: Its antigen remains unknown.

This sequence originates from a man aged 45-65 years with renal cell carcinoma. The sample here was tumor tissue, taken from a patient whose treatment was nephrectomy without radiotherapy. This chain links TRBV5-1 with TRBJ2-3; TRBD2 agrees at 10 bases. The chain's CDR3 is CASSGGLASSTDTQYF. DNA for the CDR3: TGCGCCAGCAGCGGGGGACTAGCGAGCAGCACAGATACGCAGTATTTT.